This TCR beta chain was captured by sequencing in a study of CD8 T cells in ankylosing spondylitis. This CDR3 comprises 13 residues. The germline V gene has CDR1 SGHRS and CDR2 YFSETQ. Losses at the gene ends were 7 bases for V and 1 base for J; bases not matched to a gene: 3. TCRdb re-called the 5' RACE reads through MiXCR, storing one row per CDR3 protein. The table has approximately 540,000 distinct CDR3 sequences, roughly 13% seen once. With respect to this clonotype: The antigen remains undetermined.

General study findings and limits: Made up of roughly 8 highly homologous variants, a TCR beta motif appeared characteristic of ankylosing spondylitis blood. Disease-associated clones were reportedly significantly overrepresented in matched ankylosing spondylitis synovial fluid.

Source material: blood, either unsorted or a sorted T cell fraction (not recorded which). V gene TRBV5-1 combines with J gene TRBJ2-5; TRBD2 aligns across 8 bases. The sequence came from a male donor with ankylosing spondylitis. CDR3 DNA sequence: TGCGCCAGCCGGAGCGGGGGCCAAGAGACCCAGTACTTC. Residues: CASRSGGQETQYF.